This T cell receptor (beta chain) comes out of a study of shared clonotypes between healthy human individuals. Study observations and caveats: Compared with memory subsets, naive subsets generally had larger estimated richness. Although depth was large, rarefaction showed that sequencing of the sorted subsets was incomplete.

This clone occurred once. The antigen is undetermined. Other nucleotide sequences from this sample produce the same CDR3. The genomic DNA of each subset was split evenly across several immunoSEQ plates. Under the authors' procedure: Filtering was not the same, since immunoSEQ gave junction-only sequences without quality scores. Repertoires were generated with immunoSEQ multiplex PCR, while TCRdb's copy carries only in-frame clones and drops some. V and J calls and clone size are copied from that table; D and trimming were computed from the DNA. The sample shows roughly 1,100,000 clones, approximately 68% of them seen only once. The source is a man between 18 and 35 years old in good health. The sequenced sample was memory CD4+ T cells sorted from blood. Specified subset: CD45RA-negative fraction.

CDR3 DNA sequence: TGTGCCAGCTCACCAGGGGCTCAGGGGGATGGCTACACCTTC. It codes for CASSPGAQGDGYTF. The genes are TRBV18 and TRBJ1-2, with 7 bases matching TRBD1. With 2 bases clipped from V and 6 bases from J, the junction kept 6 bases outside the gene matches. The CDR3 contains 14 residues. Germline V CDR1 and CDR2: KGHSH, LQKENI. Looking up the rest from reference TRBV18 and TRBJ1-2 gives the full variable domain: NAGVMQNPRHLVRRRGQEARLRCSPMKGHSHVYWYRQLPEEGLKFMVYLQKENIIDESGMPKERFSAEFPKEGPSILRIQQVVRGDSAAYFCASSPGAQGDGYTFGSGTRLTVV.